This passage covers 23 T cell receptor beta chains from one sample sequenced in a study of blood T cell repertoires in COVID-19. TCRdb's copy holds only in-frame clones and misses some; the assay was immunoSEQ multiplex PCR. The table includes some 140,000 clones, around four fifths detected once. The specimen sequenced was peripheral blood. The origin of the receptors is a man aged 55-75 years who had recovered from COVID-19.

This clone was observed a handful of times. The rearrangement uses TRBV4-2 and TRBJ1-2, with 7 bases that match TRBD1. This CDR3 comprises 15 residues. J gave up 8 bases and V 1 base, and 10 bases lay outside the gene matches. Germline CDR1 and CDR2: LGHNA and YNFKEQ. Written as DNA, the CDR3 is TGTGCCAGCAGCCAAGGGCCCGACAGGGACGGGGGCTACACCTTC. Protein: CASSQGPDRDGGYTF.

The chain has TRBV5-4 and TRBJ2-7; possible D gene TRBD1, 6 bases. Trimming took off 0 bases at V and 4 bases at J, with 17 bases between the two ends. Germline loops: CDR1 SGHNT, CDR2 YYREEE (reference sequence). The CDR3 consists of 16 residues. The CDR3 nucleotides read TGTGCCAGCAGCTTGGCCCGACAGGCTTTGGATTACGAGCAGTACTTC. As protein: CASSLARQALDYEQYF.

The rearrangement links TRBV6-2 or TRBV6-3 to TRBJ1-1, with D possibly matching TRBD1 (5 bases). Per germline, CDR1 MNHEY and CDR2 SVGEGT. Trimming stripped 4 bases from V and 2 bases from J, with 8 bases between. The CDR3 is 13 residues long. The CDR3 bases are TGTGCCAGCAGTTTCAGGGATAACACTGAAGCTTTCTTT. Its translation: CASSFRDNTEAFF.

The chain recombines TRBV6-7 with TRBJ1-5; TRBD1 matches at 7 bases. TRBV6-7 is designated an ORF whose function remains uncertain. Losses at the gene ends were 11 bases for V and 3 bases for J; bases not matched to a gene: 10. The CDR3 runs 14 residues. The CDR3 bases are TGTGCCGGCCTCCGGGACAGCTTCAATCAGCCCCAGCATTTT. It codes for CAGLRDSFNQPQHF.

The rearrangement joins TRBV7-2 to TRBJ2-7; 8 nucleotides agree with TRBD1. This CDR3 comprises 12 residues. Per the germline V gene, CDR1 is SGHTA and CDR2 is FQGNSA. After removal of 5 bases from V and 8 bases from J, the junction contained 5 bases not matched to a gene. DNA for the CDR3: TGTGCCAGCAGCCCAAGGACAGGGAAGCAGTACTTC. Its protein product is CASSPRTGKQYF. The variable domain in full, with the rest retrieved from reference TRBV7-2 and TRBJ2-7, is GAGVSQSPSNKVTEKGKDVELRCDPISGHTALYWYRQSLGQGLEFLIYFQGNSAPDKSGLPSDRFSAERTGGSVSTLTIQRTQQEDSAVYLCASSPRTGKQYFGPGTRLTVT.

Details on this clone: The same CDR3 also results from other DNA sequences found in this sample. The CDR3 nucleotides are TGTGCCAGCAGCCCTGGGACAGGTGGGTACAATGAGCAGTTCTTC. It codes for CASSPGTGGYNEQFF. The rearrangement links TRBV5-5 to TRBJ2-1; TRBD1 matches 8 bases. V lost 4 bases and J lost 4; bases outside the gene matches: 7. Germline V lookup: CDR1 SGHKS, CDR2 YYEKEE (reference sequence). CDR3 length equals 15 residues.

The chain combines TRBV21-1 with TRBJ1-5; the DNA was not used to check the table's D call, TRBD1. TRBV21-1 is designated a pseudogene. The CDR3 consists of 15 residues. The CDR3 DNA reads TGTGCCAGCAGCTCCAGGGGCCCGAGGGGTCAGCCCCAGCATTTT. This gives the protein CASSSRGPRGQPQHF.

Concerning this clone: Within the sample, other DNA sequences also encode this same CDR3. The chain carries TRBV18 and TRBJ2-7; possible D gene TRBD2, 6 bases. The V end was cut by 3 bases, the J end by 3 bases, with 6 bases between. Germline CDR1 and CDR2: KGHSH and LQKENI. The CDR3 has 12 residues. For the CDR3, the DNA is TGTGCCAGCTCACCGGGGGGCTACGAGCAGTACTTC. Translation: CASSPGGYEQYF.

The chain uses TRBV19 and TRBJ2-1, with 11 bases identical to TRBD2. Germline CDR1 reads LNHDA; CDR2 reads SQIVND (reference sequence). CDR3 length: 16 residues. V gave up 8 bases and J gave up 7 bases; unmatched junction bases: 13. CDR3 DNA sequence: TGTGCCAGTTCACCCCTAGCGGGAGGTACGCGGAATGAGCAGTTCTTC. It translates to CASSPLAGGTRNEQFF.

V is TRBV6-5 and J is TRBJ1-4; D possibly corresponds to TRBD1 (5 bases). Germline loops: CDR1 MNHEY, CDR2 SVGAGI. V gave up 4 bases and J gave up 4 bases, with 13 bases separating them. The CDR3 covers 15 residues. The CDR3 coding sequence is TGTGCCAGCAGTTCGAATGGGCAGGGTAATGAAAAACTGTTTTTT. Its translation is CASSSNGQGNEKLFF.

A few counts support this clone. The chain combines TRBV19 with TRBJ2-3; the D gene is possibly TRBD1 (6 bases). Trimming shortened V by 7 bases and J by 11 bases, and 10 bases separated the two germline ends. CDR3 length equals 10 residues. Germline V CDR1 and CDR2: LNHDA, SQIVND (reference sequence). The CDR3 sequence: CASTGTKQYF. The CDR3 bases are TGTGCCAGTACTGGGACAAAGCAGTATTTT.

This CDR3 is CATSRSAAGRHNEQFF. Here the CDR3 DNA reads TGTGCCACCAGCCGCTCGGCAGCGGGGCGCCACAATGAGCAGTTCTTC. V gene TRBV15 combines with J gene TRBJ2-1; TRBD2 aligns across 7 bases. Germline values: CDR1 LNHNV, CDR2 YYDKDF (reference sequence). The CDR3 contains 16 residues. Germline trimming cut 5 bases from V and 5 bases from J; bases unmatched to any gene: 12.

This clone was observed a single time. This chain connects TRBV5-1 to TRBJ1-1; D is perhaps TRBD1 (6 bases). Trimming cost V 0 bases and J 8 bases, with 8 bases left between them. CDR3 length: 12 amino acids. Germline V gene sequence: CDR1 SGHRS, CDR2 YFSETQ. The CDR3 DNA follows: TGCGCCAGCAGCTTGGTAGGGACAGAAGCTTTCTTT. It encodes CASSLVGTEAFF.

The chain links TRBV24-1 to TRBJ2-2, with 8 positions matching TRBD2. Per the germline V gene, CDR1 is KGHDR and CDR2 is SFDVKD. The V and J ends lost 6 bases and 5 bases, in that order; junction bases with no gene match: 4. The CDR3 has 14 amino acids. This CDR3 is CATSSGGGTGELFF. The CDR3 DNA sequence: TGTGCCACCAGTTCCGGGGGGGGGACCGGGGAGCTGTTTTTT.

This clone came up a few times. The V and J genes are TRBV3-1 (or the pseudogene TRBV3-2) and TRBJ2-5; possible D gene TRBD2, 6 bases. The CDR3 has 14 amino acids. Germline CDR1 reads LGHDT; CDR2 reads YNNKEL (reference sequence). The V end was cut by 4 bases, the J end by 7 bases, with 16 bases between. CDR3 protein: CASSRERAEGTQYF. The CDR3 nucleotides are TGTGCCAGCAGCCGTGAGCGGGCTGAGGGGACCCAGTACTTC.

The V gene is TRBV6-2 or TRBV6-3, the J gene TRBJ1-5; D perhaps matches TRBD1 (6 bases). Germline V gene sequence: CDR1 MNHEY, CDR2 SVGEGT. The CDR3 is 12 residues long. V was clipped by 4 bases and J by 7 bases, with 8 bases between them. As DNA, the CDR3 is TGTGCCAGCAGTTCGACAGGCCAGCCCCAGCATTTT. Translated: CASSSTGQPQHF.

The V gene is TRBV18, the J gene TRBJ1-2, with 7 nucleotides matching TRBD1. CDR3 size: 14 residues. Germline V gene data show CDR1 as KGHSH and CDR2 as LQKENI. Trimming removed 0 bases from V and 7 bases from J; junction bases left unmatched: 5. CDR3 nucleotide sequence: TGTGCCAGCTCACCACCGAGACAGGGATCTGGCTACACCTTC. Its protein product is CASSPPRQGSGYTF. Full variable domain (outside the CDR3, taken from reference TRBV18 and TRBJ1-2): NAGVMQNPRHLVRRRGQEARLRCSPMKGHSHVYWYRQLPEEGLKFMVYLQKENIIDESGMPKERFSAEFPKEGPSILRIQQVVRGDSAAYFCASSPPRQGSGYTFGSGTRLTVV.

The table lists this clone with a few counts. The CDR3 here is CASSLRTGGSPLHF. As DNA, the CDR3 is TGTGCCAGCAGCTTACGGACAGGGGGTTCACCCCTCCACTTT. The V and J genes are TRBV7-9 and TRBJ1-6; 10 nucleotides align to TRBD1. The CDR3 sequence is 14 residues long. Germline V gene sequence: CDR1 SEHNR, CDR2 FQNEAQ (reference sequence). V dropped 2 bases and J dropped 9; count of bases not matched to a gene: 1.

The rearrangement links TRBV3-1 (or the pseudogene TRBV3-2) to TRBJ2-1; possible D gene TRBD2, 5 bases. Germline CDR1 LGHDT, CDR2 YNNKEL (reference sequence). The CDR3 has 14 residues. V lost 0 bases and J 9 bases, leaving 12 bases between the germline ends. Here the CDR3 DNA reads TGTGCCAGCAGCCAAGATCCGAATAGCGTTGAGCAGTTCTTC. This encodes CASSQDPNSVEQFF.

V usage is TRBV28 and J usage is TRBJ1-5, with D possibly TRBD1 on 5 matching bases. CDR1 and CDR2 from the germline V gene are MDHEN and SYDVKM. Deletions cut 5 bases from V and 7 bases from J, with 12 bases between. The CDR3 has 13 residues. In nucleotides, the CDR3 is TGTGCCAGCAGTGGGGCCCTCGGACAGCCCCAGCATTTT. Translated: CASSGALGQPQHF.

This chain uses TRBV19 with TRBJ1-3, with 8 bases lining up with TRBD1. The CDR3 has 16 amino acids. CDR1 is LNHDA and CDR2 is SQIVND in the germline V gene (reference sequence). The trim removed 10 bases at V and 0 bases at J, leaving 11 bases unmatched. The CDR3: CATQGTGAPSGNTIYF. DNA for the CDR3: TGTGCCACCCAAGGGACAGGTGCTCCCTCTGGAAACACCATATATTTT. Variable domain in full (rest from reference TRBV19 and TRBJ1-3): DGGITQSPKYLFRKEGQNVTLSCEQNLNHDAMYWYRQDPGQGLRLIYYSQIVNDFQKGDIAEGYSVSREKKESFPLTVTSAQKNPTAFYLCATQGTGAPSGNTIYFGEGSWLTVV.

The chain couples TRBV7-9 to TRBJ2-1; 13 bases align to TRBD2. Trimming took 5 bases from V and 5 from J; bases not matched to a gene: 3. Germline assignment: CDR1 SEHNR and CDR2 FQNEAQ (reference sequence). The CDR3 runs 15 residues. CDR3 nucleotide sequence: TGTGCCAGCAGCGCCGGGACTAGCGGGGACAATGAGCAGTTCTTC. This gives the protein CASSAGTSGDNEQFF.

The J gene is TRBJ1-2, the V gene TRBV30; 8 nucleotides align to TRBD1. Germline CDR1 GTSNPN, CDR2 SVGIG (reference sequence). CDR3 length: 14 residues. Germline trimming cut 8 bases from V and 3 bases from J; bases unmatched to any gene: 11. CDR3 DNA sequence: TGTGCCCGGGGGCAGGGGGCTGAGGACTATGGCTACACCTTC. This codes for CARGQGAEDYGYTF.